Each of the 21 T cell receptor beta chains below was sequenced from the same sample in a study of blood T cell repertoires in COVID-19. TCRdb keeps only in-frame clones here, not all; method: immunoSEQ multiplex PCR. The sample yields about 180,000 clones, 85% to 90% seen once. Sequences were obtained from peripheral blood. The receptors derive from a man in his 70s with active or convalescent COVID-19.

V gene TRBV30 combines with J gene TRBJ1-3, with D possibly TRBD1 on 5 matching bases. The CDR3 covers 13 residues. The germline CDR1 and CDR2 sequences are GTSNPN and SVGIG (reference sequence). V was trimmed by 5 bases and J by 2 bases, leaving 10 bases between them. The CDR3 here is CAWRGSPGNTIYF. Written as DNA, the CDR3 is TGTGCCTGGCGGGGGTCCCCTGGAAACACCATATATTTT.

J is TRBJ1-5 and V is TRBV27, with TRBD1 matching 7 bases. Looked up from germline, CDR1 is MNHEY and CDR2 is SMNVEV (reference sequence). The J segment lost 4 bases and the V segment lost 6 bases, leaving 6 bases of the junction unmatched. This CDR3 contains 14 residues. CDR3 in DNA: TGTGCCAGCAGGGAGGGACAGATTAATCAGCCCCAGCATTTT. It codes for CASREGQINQPQHF.

The rearrangement joins TRBV19 to TRBJ2-1; D might be TRBD1 (5 bases). Germline lookup yields CDR1 LNHDA and CDR2 SQIVND (reference sequence). V lost 3 bases and J 4 bases, leaving 13 bases between the germline ends. The CDR3 runs 15 residues. This chain's CDR3 is CASSMGRVEYNEQFF. CDR3 DNA: TGTGCCAGTAGTATGGGCAGGGTTGAATACAATGAGCAGTTCTTC.

The chain carries TRBV5-1 and TRBJ1-1; no definite D call. The CDR3 extends over 14 amino acids. Germline loops: CDR1 SGHRS, CDR2 YFSETQ. The ends were cut back, 4 bases at V and 1 base at J, with 11 bases in the middle. The CDR3 loop reads CASSTGVGNTEAFF. The CDR3 bases are TGCGCCAGCAGCACGGGAGTCGGGAACACTGAAGCTTTCTTT.

The chain recombines TRBV7-2 with TRBJ2-7; TRBD2 matches 13 bases. CDR3 length: 16 residues. The germline CDR1 and CDR2 sequences are SGHTA and FQGNSA. J was trimmed by 4 bases and V by 5 bases; bases with no gene match: 8. CDR3 DNA sequence: TGTGCCAGCAGCCCAGAGCGGACTAGCGGGAGTTACGAGCAGTACTTC. Translated, it gives CASSPERTSGSYEQYF.

This chain links TRBV2 with TRBJ1-4; unclear D gene. Germline values: CDR1 SNHLY, CDR2 FYNNEI. This CDR3 is built from 13 residues. The V and J ends lost 5 bases and 8 bases respectively, with 12 bases between them. This chain's CDR3 is CASSWYGREKLFF. CDR3 DNA sequence: TGTGCCAGCAGTTGGTACGGGAGAGAAAAACTGTTTTTT. Using reference TRBV2 and TRBJ1-4 for the parts outside the CDR3, the full variable domain is EPEVTQTPSHQVTQMGQEVILRCVPISNHLYFYWYRQILGQKVEFLVSFYNNEISEKSEIFDDQFSVERPDGSNFTLKIRSTKLEDSAMYFCASSWYGREKLFFGSGTQLSVL.

This chain links TRBV4-3 with TRBJ1-4, with 8 bases lining up with TRBD1. Germline CDR1 LGHNA, CDR2 YSLEER. The CDR3 covers 21 residues. V was pared by 4 bases and J by 8 bases, with 27 bases of the junction left unmatched. The CDR3 nucleotides read TGCGCCAGCAGCCGTAATTCCCGTGGCAGGGGGCGCGTAAGAAGGGACGAAAAACTGTTTTTT. Residues: CASSRNSRGRGRVRRDEKLFF.

This clone was picked up many times. The chain joins TRBV7-6 to TRBJ2-6; D call uncertain. The germline V gene has CDR1 SGHVS and CDR2 FNYEAQ. CDR3 length: 16 amino acids. V lost 1 base and J lost 0, with 7 bases in between. CDR3 nucleotide sequence: TGTGCCAGCAGCTTAGGGGCTGCCTCTGGGGCCAACGTCCTGACTTTC. This encodes CASSLGAASGANVLTF.

V is TRBV29-1 and J is TRBJ2-5; D might be TRBD2 (6 bases). Trimming cost V 3 bases and J 2 bases, with 13 bases left between them. The CDR3 covers 14 residues. Germline V gives CDR1 SQVTM, CDR2 ANQGSEA. The CDR3 nucleotides read TGCAGCGTTGACTTCCGGGGGAGGCAAGAGACCCAGTACTTC. This codes for CSVDFRGRQETQYF.

V gene TRBV6-5 combines with J gene TRBJ1-6; D is possibly TRBD1 (6 bases). The germline V and J ends were trimmed by 6 bases and 10 bases, with 10 bases remaining between them. Germline V CDR1 and CDR2: MNHEY, SVGAGI. This CDR3 contains 12 residues. The chain's CDR3 is CASRDSGSPLHF. The CDR3 DNA follows: TGTGCCAGCAGGGACAGCGGCTCACCCCTCCACTTT.

The chain is built from TRBV11-3 and TRBJ1-6; 7 bases are a match to TRBD1. The CDR3 is made up of 16 amino acids. V dropped 2 bases and J dropped 7; count of bases not matched to a gene: 8. The germline gives CDR1 SGHNT, CDR2 YENEEA. The chain's CDR3 is CASSLSTGDRNSPLHF. The DNA for the CDR3 is TGTGCCAGCAGCTTAAGCACAGGGGATCGCAATTCACCCCTCCACTTT.

CDR3 coding DNA: TGTGCCTGGAACCGAGGAGGCACCATATATTTT. Translation gives CAWNRGGTIYF. The chain combines TRBV30 with TRBJ1-3; D unresolved. Trimming took off 4 bases at V and 9 bases at J, with 10 bases between the two ends. Per the germline V gene, CDR1 is GTSNPN and CDR2 is SVGIG (reference sequence). The CDR3 is made up of 11 amino acids.

This clone has just one count. The V gene is TRBV2, the J gene TRBJ2-2, with TRBD1 identical over 9 bases. Germline V lookup: CDR1 SNHLY, CDR2 FYNNEI. The CDR3 is 13 residues long. V lost 6 bases, J lost 6 bases, and 2 bases stayed unmatched. The CDR3 loop reads CASSGDRAGELFF. CDR3 bases: TGTGCCAGCAGCGGGGACAGGGCCGGGGAGCTGTTTTTT.

The rearrangement joins TRBV27 to TRBJ1-5; TRBD1 might be the D (6 bases). V lost 5 bases, J lost 7 bases, and 27 bases lay in between. The CDR3 runs 18 residues. CDR1 and CDR2 from the germline V gene are MNHEY and SMNVEV (reference sequence). This chain's CDR3 is CASSPLPFFTGRRQPQHF. The CDR3 DNA reads TGTGCCAGCAGTCCACTACCCTTTTTTACAGGGCGTCGGCAGCCCCAGCATTTT.

This clone came up a few times. The chain links TRBV25-1 to TRBJ1-5; D is undetermined. The germline gives CDR1 MGHDK, CDR2 SYGVNS. The ends were cut back, 6 bases at V and 5 bases at J, with 14 bases in the middle. The CDR3 is made up of 14 amino acids. In nucleotides, the CDR3 is TGTGCCAGCAGCCCGGACTACCGGGATCAGCCCCAGCATTTT. It yields the protein CASSPDYRDQPQHF. Filled out from reference TRBV25-1 and TRBJ1-5, the complete variable domain reads EADIYQTPRYLVIGTGKKITLECSQTMGHDKMYWYQQDPGMELHLIHYSYGVNSTEKGDLSSESTVSRIRTEHFPLTLESARPSHTSQYLCASSPDYRDQPQHFGDGTRLSIL.

This rearrangement joins TRBV27 to TRBJ2-5; TRBD1 aligns across 9 bases. The CDR3 totals 17 residues. Germline assignment: CDR1 MNHEY and CDR2 SMNVEV (reference sequence). Unmatched junction bases numbered 12, after V lost 3 bases and J lost 4 bases. The CDR3 loop is CASSFSPYRGRRETQYF. DNA of the CDR3: TGTGCCAGCAGTTTTTCCCCCTACAGGGGGCGTCGAGAGACCCAGTACTTC.

This clone was counted only a few times. V and J are TRBV7-9 and TRBJ1-3, with D tentatively TRBD1 (6 bases). Trimming shortened V by 7 bases and J by 3 bases, and 13 bases separated the two germline ends. The CDR3 is made up of 14 amino acids. Germline CDR1 reads SEHNR; CDR2 reads FQNEAQ (reference sequence). CDR3 sequence: CASTKQGGGNTIYF. The CDR3 nucleotides are TGTGCCAGCACCAAACAGGGTGGTGGAAACACCATATATTTT.

The V gene is TRBV6-2 or TRBV6-3, the J gene TRBJ1-6; D not resolved. The germline V gene has CDR1 MNHEY and CDR2 SVGEGT. The CDR3 length is 16 residues. V lost 4 bases and J lost 0, with 10 bases in between. The CDR3 loop reads CASSSGVYSYNSPLHF. Written as DNA, the CDR3 is TGTGCCAGCAGTTCCGGGGTCTACTCCTATAATTCACCCCTCCACTTT.

The chain is built from TRBV15 and TRBJ2-6; 9 bases are a match to TRBD1. Unmatched junction bases numbered 9, after V lost 4 bases and J lost 2 bases. The CDR3 sequence is 18 residues long. From germline, CDR1 is LNHNV and CDR2 YYDKDF (reference sequence). CDR3 sequence: CATSTRPGQGAGANVLTF. The CDR3 bases are TGTGCCACCAGCACCCGCCCGGGACAGGGAGCTGGGGCCAACGTCCTGACTTTC.

This chain links TRBV7-8 with TRBJ1-2; 8 bases map to TRBD1. The germline V gene encodes CDR1 SGHVS and CDR2 FQNEAQ. This CDR3 has 14 residues. With V trimmed by 5 bases and J by 3 bases, 5 bases remained unmatched. Here the CDR3 reads CASSPRTGYYGYTF. The CDR3 DNA follows: TGTGCCAGCAGCCCTCGGACAGGGTACTATGGCTACACCTTC.

This clone was recorded a few times. V and J are TRBV5-1 and TRBJ2-3, with 10 bases aligning to TRBD2. The CDR3 is made up of 15 amino acids. Germline V gives CDR1 SGHRS, CDR2 YFSETQ. Trimming took 0 bases from V and 5 from J; bases not matched to a gene: 3. DNA of the CDR3: TGCGCCAGCAGCTTGGGGCTAGCGGGAGAAGATACGCAGTATTTT. Translating it yields CASSLGLAGEDTQYF.